Listed below are T cell receptor beta chains from one sample, sequenced in a study of T cell responses to AZD1222 COVID-19 vaccine. Clones were read by immunoSEQ multiplex PCR, and TCRdb kept only the in-frame ones, dropping some. The sample has 95,000 to 150,000 clones, about nine tenths seen once; the top ten hold about 7.4%. Here the sequenced sample was peripheral blood, taken on day 0 of AZD1222 vaccination. These receptors all come from an adult in good health. Both conserved end residues are part of each CDR3. D genes are given only for firm matches. Part of the rows lack a size; the others show once, few, many or a class for expanded clones.

TRBJ2-7 14 TRBV5-1 . . CASSLGPGSYEQYF TGCGCCAGCAGCCTCGGCCCAGGCTCCTACGAGCAGTACTTC
TRBJ1-5 14 TRBV28 TRBD1 . CASSRQGGNQPQHF TGTGCCAGCAGCCGACAGGGCGGCAATCAGCCCCAGCATTTT
TRBJ2-5 15 TRBV5-4 . . CASSDPTGYQETQYF TGTGCCAGCAGCGACCCTACAGGGTACCAAGAGACCCAGTACTTC
TRBJ2-2 15 TRBV7-9 TRBD2 . CASSHLAGAHRWLFF TGTGCCAGCAGCCACCTAGCGGGGGCCCACCGGTGGCTGTTTTTT
TRBJ2-3 15 TRBV11-2 . . CASSFLPLSTDTQYF TGTGCCAGCAGCTTTCTACCGCTCAGCACAGATACGCAGTATTTT
TRBJ1-5 15 TRBV19 . . CASSTQTAANQPQHF TGTGCCAGTAGTACGCAGACAGCGGCCAATCAGCCCCAGCATTTT
TRBJ1-6 13 TRBV30 . . CAWRAANNSPLHF TGTGCCTGGAGGGCAGCGAATAATTCACCCCTCCACTTT
TRBJ2-7 15 TRBV18 . . CASSPLIGALYEQYF TGTGCCAGCTCTCCCCTAATTGGGGCCCTCTACGAGCAGTACTTC
TRBJ1-4 13 TRBV6-2/TRBV6-3 . . CASSGAFNEKLFF TGTGCCAGCAGCGGGGCATTCAATGAAAAACTGTTTTTT
TRBJ1-2 16 TRBV19 . . CASSIESARPYYGYTF TGTGCCAGTAGTATTGAATCAGCTAGACCTTACTATGGCTACACCTTC
TRBJ1-2 14 TRBV6-1 TRBD1 . CASSDRTGSNGYTF TGTGCCAGCAGTGACCGGACAGGGTCTAATGGCTACACCTTC
TRBJ1-1 16 TRBV7-9 TRBD1 . CASSLSTGEGGAEAFF TGTGCCAGCAGCTTATCGACAGGGGAAGGTGGTGCTGAAGCTTTCTTT
TRBJ1-2 14 TRBV7-2 . . CASRLGTAGYGYTF TGTGCCAGCAGGCTCGGGACCGCCGGCTATGGCTACACCTTC
TRBJ2-3 14 TRBV6-5 TRBD2 . CASSSSGTTDTQYF TGTGCCAGCAGCTCTAGCGGGACCACAGATACGCAGTATTTT
TRBJ2-6 18 TRBV27 TRBD1 . CASRRTGNPWARANVLTF TGTGCCAGTAGGCGGACAGGGAACCCCTGGGCTAGGGCCAACGTCCTGACTTTC
TRBJ1-5 15 TRBV5-8 TRBD1 . CASSLQGGGNQPQHF TGTGCCAGCAGCCTACAGGGGGGAGGCAATCAGCCCCAGCATTTT
TRBJ2-6 14 TRBV2 . . CASNPFSGANVLTF TGTGCCAGCAACCCCTTTTCTGGGGCCAACGTCCTGACTTTC
TRBJ1-5 12 TRBV6-1 . . CASSEAKTPQHF TGTGCCAGCAGTGAAGCGAAGACGCCCCAGCATTTT
TRBJ1-6 15 TRBV27 . . CASTPIAANNSPLHF TGTGCCAGCACCCCTATAGCGGCCAATAATTCACCCCTCCACTTT
TRBJ1-5 12 TRBV28 . . CASRLEGFGSHF TGTGCCAGCAGACTCGAGGGATTCGGGTCCCATTTT
TRBJ2-3 14 TRBV18 . . CASSSGRITDTQYF TGTGCCAGCTCATCAGGACGGATCACAGATACGCAGTATTTT
TRBJ1-6 16 TRBV4-3 . once CASSQEAIGSNSPLHF TGCGCCAGCAGCCAAGAGGCCATAGGGAGTAATTCACCCCTCCACTTT
TRBJ1-2 13 TRBV5-6 . . CASSLRGARGYTF TGTGCCAGCAGCTTGCGGGGGGCGCGAGGCTACACCTTC
TRBJ2-7 15 TRBV10-1 . . CASSPGTLMGYEQYF TGCGCCAGCAGCCCCGGGACCCTCATGGGGTACGAGCAGTACTTC
TRBJ1-3 18 TRBV6-1 . . CASSEASGGRVSGNTIYF TGTGCCAGCAGTGAAGCGAGTGGGGGAAGAGTCTCTGGAAACACCATATATTTT
TRBJ2-7 18 TRBV7-9 TRBD2 . CASSLDSGGRYLNYEQYF TGTGCCAGCAGCTTAGATTCGGGAGGTCGATACCTAAACTACGAGCAGTACTTC
TRBJ1-1 13 TRBV6-1 . . CAIGPPGNTEAFF TGTGCCATCGGCCCTCCAGGGAACACTGAAGCTTTCTTT
TRBJ1-4 17 TRBV2 TRBD1 . CASSEARGGLTNEKLFF TGTGCCAGCAGTGAAGCGCGAGGGGGCTTAACTAATGAAAAACTGTTTTTT
TRBJ2-7 16 TRBV19 TRBD1 . CASSISGTGSSYEQYF TGTGCCAGTAGTATCTCAGGGACAGGGAGCTCCTACGAGCAGTACTTC
TRBJ2-7 13 TRBV12-3/TRBV12-4 . . CASSLAGTWEQYF TGTGCCAGCAGTTTAGCCGGGACCTGGGAGCAGTACTTC
TRBJ2-3 15 TRBV28 TRBD2 . CASTTGGAVIDTQYF TGTGCCAGCACCACCGGGGGGGCCGTGATAGATACGCAGTATTTT
TRBJ1-6 14 TRBV5-1 . . CASTLGGSNSPLHF TGCGCCAGCACCTTGGGGGGTTCGAATTCACCCCTCCACTTT
TRBJ1-5 13 TRBV28 . . CATTGGLGQPQHF TGTGCCACCACGGGGGGGCTGGGGCAGCCCCAGCATTTT
TRBJ1-4 14 TRBV28 . . CASRNTVLNEKLFF TGTGCCAGCAGGAACACCGTTCTTAATGAAAAACTGTTTTTT
TRBJ2-1 14 TRBV19 TRBD1 . CASNLGQGLNEQFF TGTGCCAGTAACCTCGGACAGGGTTTGAATGAGCAGTTCTTC
TRBJ2-7 15 TRBV7-9 TRBD2 . CASSLVAGPPYEQYF TGTGCCAGCAGCTTAGTAGCGGGACCTCCCTACGAGCAGTACTTC
TRBJ1-5 14 TRBV28 . . CASSPMESNGAQHF TGTGCCAGCAGCCCGATGGAGTCCAATGGAGCCCAGCATTTT
TRBJ2-3 23 TRBV6-2/TRBV6-3 TRBD2 . CASGPTPGTGTSGRKRAQDTQYF TGTGCCAGCGGCCCCACGCCGGGAACCGGGACTAGCGGGAGGAAGAGGGCTCAAGATACGCAGTATTTT
TRBJ1-4 15 TRBV30 . . CAWALQLATNEKLFF TGTGCCTGGGCCTTACAGCTGGCAACTAATGAAAAACTGTTTTTT
TRBJ1-2 14 TRBV6-5 TRBD1 once CATNLGSGGYGYTF TGTGCCACTAACCTCGGTTCAGGGGGCTATGGCTACACCTTC
TRBJ2-3 14 TRBV5-6 . . CASSGGLITDTQYF TGTGCCAGCAGCGGGGGACTGATCACAGATACGCAGTATTTT
TRBJ1-6 17 TRBV4-2 . . CASSQDRGASYNSPLHF TGTGCCAGCAGCCAAGACAGGGGAGCGTCCTATAATTCACCCCTCCACTTT
TRBJ2-3 14 TRBV4-2 TRBD2 . CASSPGLAEGTQYF TGTGCCAGCAGCCCAGGACTAGCTGAGGGTACGCAGTATTTT
TRBJ1-6 13 TRBV3-1/TRBV3-2 . . CASSQGDGAPLHF TGTGCCAGCAGCCAAGGGGACGGCGCACCCCTCCACTTT
TRBJ2-5 16 TRBV18 . . CASSPMGTQIQETQYF TGTGCCAGCTCACCAATGGGGACACAAATTCAAGAGACCCAGTACTTC
TRBJ1-2 13 TRBV6-5 . . CASSYSDIRGYTF TGTGCCAGCAGTTACTCGGACATCAGAGGCTACACCTTC
TRBJ2-4 15 TRBV9 . . CASSVGGLALNIQYF TGTGCCAGCAGCGTAGGGGGGCTAGCCCTAAACATTCAGTACTTC
TRBJ2-7 13 TRBV6-6 . . CASSYAGSNEQYF TGTGCCAGCAGTTACGCAGGGTCCAACGAGCAGTACTTC
TRBJ1-5 15 TRBV6-5 TRBD1 . CASSPGTGGNQPQHF TGTGCCAGCAGTCCCGGGACAGGAGGCAATCAGCCCCAGCATTTT
TRBJ1-6 14 TRBV7-9 . few CASSIRGLDSPLHF TGTGCCAGCAGCATACGAGGTTTGGATTCACCCCTCCACTTT
TRBJ1-2 13 TRBV5-1 . . CASSLGANYGYTF TGCGCCAGCAGCTTGGGGGCTAACTATGGCTACACCTTC
TRBJ1-3 15 TRBV2 . . CASTLLRGNGNTIYF TGTGCCAGCACCCTTCTGAGAGGGAATGGAAACACCATATATTTT
TRBJ1-2 13 TRBV2 . once CASRSGNNYGYTF TGTGCCAGCAGGAGTGGGAATAACTATGGCTACACCTTC
TRBJ2-4 15 TRBV5-8 . few CASSLGADTGGIQYF TGTGCCAGCAGCTTGGGTGCAGACACAGGAGGGATTCAGTACTTC
TRBJ2-4 21 TRBV4-1 TRBD2 . CASSQDKVAAGGPGAKNIQYF TGCGCCAGCAGCCAAGATAAGGTCGCGGCGGGAGGGCCGGGAGCCAAAAACATTCAGTACTTC
TRBJ2-1 11 TRBV11-3 . . CASSLHNEQFF TGTGCCAGCAGCTTACACAATGAGCAGTTCTTC
TRBJ1-6 14 TRBV19 . . CASTVNSQYSPLHF TGTGCCAGTACAGTCAACAGCCAATATTCACCCCTCCACTTT
TRBJ2-1 16 TRBV7-2 . . CASSLGPARGYNEQFF TGTGCCAGCAGCTTAGGACCGGCGCGAGGGTACAATGAGCAGTTCTTC
TRBJ2-1 13 TRBV28 . . CASTLGGNNEQFF TGTGCCAGCACCCTGGGAGGTAACAATGAGCAGTTCTTC
TRBJ2-3 14 TRBV5-4 . . CASKRPGAADTQYF TGTGCCAGCAAACGGCCCGGGGCCGCAGATACGCAGTATTTT